This TCR beta chain was profiled in a study of T cell repertoires in cytomegalovirus infection. Study background: CMV infection plus the matching HLA type was flagged by public TCR beta signatures. Study-level results: CMV-specific TCR beta clonotypes restricted by HLA-C were the ones dominating the ex vivo response.

This clonotype came up a few times. Its antigen is not identified. The junction does not match germline at one end; this may be a read error. The CDR3 has 13 residues. Germline CDR1 and CDR2: SEHNR and FQNEAQ (reference sequence). MiXCR, applied by TCRdb to the reads, yields one record per CDR3 protein. The sample has a few hundred thousand distinct CDR3 sequences, around two fifths seen once. The receptor comes from a human donor in good health (CMV status not recorded). Some clones in this sample may be carry-over from other donors' samples. V and J are TRBV7-9 and TRBJ2-1; weak D call: TRBD1 (6 bases). Material: cultured PBMCs, obtained from culture after CMV antigen stimulation. The CDR3 bases are TGTGCCAGCAGCTCCAGTGGGGACACCTTCAGCTACTTC. Translating it yields CASSSSGDTFSYF.